This T cell receptor (beta chain) was profiled in a study of blood T cell repertoires in COVID-19. Across the study: The origin of the acute and convalescent COVID-19 samples was the United States, Italy and Spain. Nucleic acid was either cDNA or gDNA, and it came from T cells, B-cell-depleted T cells, or PBMCs.

Study processing details: Reference gene primer amplification yielded estimated nucleated cell counts. Assay: immunoSEQ multiplex PCR; the TCRdb copy retains only in-frame clones and omits some. V, J and clone size reflect that table, while D and trimming were determined from the DNA. The profile covers about 120,000 clones, with around 85% appearing a single time and 1.5% to 1.7% taken by the ten largest. The V gene's germline CDR1 is SNHLY and CDR2 FYNNEI. The CDR3 sequence is 15 residues long. V was pared by 7 bases and J by 4 bases, with 16 bases between. This rearrangement joins TRBV2 to TRBJ1-4; D may be TRBD1 (5 bases). Sequences were obtained from peripheral blood. This TCR derives from a man aged 45 to 65 with acute or convalescent COVID-19. The CDR3 region is CASTKEGLSNEKLFF. Written as DNA, the CDR3 is TGTGCCAGCACCAAAGAGGGACTGAGTAATGAAAAACTGTTTTTT.